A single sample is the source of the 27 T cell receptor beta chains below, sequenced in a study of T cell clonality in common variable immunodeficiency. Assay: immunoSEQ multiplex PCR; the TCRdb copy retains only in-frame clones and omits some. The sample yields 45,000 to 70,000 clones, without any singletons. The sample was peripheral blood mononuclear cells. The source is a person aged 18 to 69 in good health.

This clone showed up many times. The CDR3 DNA, read in part, is TGTGCCTGGAGTGCGCAGGGGAACCAGCCC. Amino acid sequence: CAWSAQGNQP. The full CDR3 protein is CAWSAQGNQPQHF. The chain is built from TRBV30 and TRBJ1-5; D is perhaps TRBD1 (6 bases). The CDR3 extends 3 residues past the end of the read, so its final part is completed from the germline J gene. The ends were cut back, 1 base at V and 7 bases at J, with 11 bases in the middle. Germline CDR1 is GTSNPN and CDR2 is SVGIG (reference sequence). The CDR3 contains 13 residues. The whole variable domain, remainder taken from reference TRBV30 and TRBJ1-5, is SQTIHQWPATLVQPVGSPLSLECTVEGTSNPNLYWYRQAAGRGLQLLFYSVGIGQISSEVPQNLSASRPQDRQFILSSKKLLLSDSGFYLCAWSAQGNQPQHFGDGTRLSIL.

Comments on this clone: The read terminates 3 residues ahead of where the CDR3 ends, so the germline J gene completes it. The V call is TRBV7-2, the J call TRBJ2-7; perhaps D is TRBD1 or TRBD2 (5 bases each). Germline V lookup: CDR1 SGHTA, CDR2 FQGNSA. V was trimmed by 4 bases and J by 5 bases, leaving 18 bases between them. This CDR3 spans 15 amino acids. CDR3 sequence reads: CASSSQAREFDEQYF. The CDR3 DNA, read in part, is TGTGCCAGCAGCTCTCAAGCCAGGGAGTTTGACGAG.

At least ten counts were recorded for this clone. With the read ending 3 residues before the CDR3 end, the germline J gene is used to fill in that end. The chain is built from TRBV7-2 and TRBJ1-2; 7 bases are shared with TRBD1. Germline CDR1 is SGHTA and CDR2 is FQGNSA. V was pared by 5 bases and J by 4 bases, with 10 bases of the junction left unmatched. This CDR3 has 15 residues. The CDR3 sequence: CASSPTGRGTYGYTF. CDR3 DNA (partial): TGTGCCAGCAGCCCGACAGGGCGGGGAACCTATGGC.

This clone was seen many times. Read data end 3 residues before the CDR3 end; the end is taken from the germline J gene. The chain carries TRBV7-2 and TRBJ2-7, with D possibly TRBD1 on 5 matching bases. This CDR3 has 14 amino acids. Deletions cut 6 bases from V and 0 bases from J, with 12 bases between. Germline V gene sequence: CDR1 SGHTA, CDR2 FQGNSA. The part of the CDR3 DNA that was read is TGTGCCAGCAGATACAGGATCAACTCCTACGAG. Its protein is CASRYRINSYE. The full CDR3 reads CASRYRINSYEQYF. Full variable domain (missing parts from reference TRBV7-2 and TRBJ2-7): GAGVSQSPSNKVTEKGKDVELRCDPISGHTALYWYRQSLGQGLEFLIYFQGNSAPDKSGLPSDRFSAERTGGSVSTLTIQRTQQEDSAVYLCASRYRINSYEQYFGPGTRLTVT.

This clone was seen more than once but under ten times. CDR3 loop: CASSQTGYNEQFF. Partial CDR3 DNA: TGTGCCAGCAGCCAAACGGGGTACAATGAG. The chain uses TRBV7-6 and TRBJ2-1; weak D call: TRBD2 (5 bases). Read data end 3 residues before the CDR3 end; the end is taken from the germline J gene. This CDR3 spans 13 amino acids. The V gene's germline CDR1 is SGHVS and CDR2 FNYEAQ. V gave up 5 bases and J gave up 4 bases, with 9 bases separating them.

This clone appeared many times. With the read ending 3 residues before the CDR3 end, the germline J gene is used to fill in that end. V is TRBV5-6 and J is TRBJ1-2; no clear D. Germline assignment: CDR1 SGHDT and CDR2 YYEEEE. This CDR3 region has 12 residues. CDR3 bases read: TGTGCCAGCAGCTTGTACAGTGCCGGC. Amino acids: CASSLYSAG. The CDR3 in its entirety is CASSLYSAGYTF.

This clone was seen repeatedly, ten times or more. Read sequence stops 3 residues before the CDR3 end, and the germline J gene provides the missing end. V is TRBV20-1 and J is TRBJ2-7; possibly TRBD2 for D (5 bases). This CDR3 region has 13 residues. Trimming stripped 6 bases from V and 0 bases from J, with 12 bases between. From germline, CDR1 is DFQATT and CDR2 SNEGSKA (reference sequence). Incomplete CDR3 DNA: TGCAGTGCGGAAGACTACGGCTCCTACGAG. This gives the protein CSAEDYGSYE. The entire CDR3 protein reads CSAEDYGSYEQYF.

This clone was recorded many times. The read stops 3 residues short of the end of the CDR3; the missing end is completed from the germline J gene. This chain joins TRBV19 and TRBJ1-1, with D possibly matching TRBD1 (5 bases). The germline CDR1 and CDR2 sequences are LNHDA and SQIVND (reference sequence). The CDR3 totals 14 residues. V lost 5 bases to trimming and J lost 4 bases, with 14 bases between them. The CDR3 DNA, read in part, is TGTGCCAGTAGTGTGGGGGGTGATGGCACTGAA. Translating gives CASSVGGDGTE. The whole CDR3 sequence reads CASSVGGDGTEAFF.

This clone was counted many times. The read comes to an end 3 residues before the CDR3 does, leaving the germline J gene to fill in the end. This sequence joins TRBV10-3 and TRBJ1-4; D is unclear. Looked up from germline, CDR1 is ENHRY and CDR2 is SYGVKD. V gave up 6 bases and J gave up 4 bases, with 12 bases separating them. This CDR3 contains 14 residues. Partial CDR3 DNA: TGTGCCATCAGCCCTACAGAACTTAATGAAAAA. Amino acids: CAISPTELNEK. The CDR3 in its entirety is CAISPTELNEKLFF.

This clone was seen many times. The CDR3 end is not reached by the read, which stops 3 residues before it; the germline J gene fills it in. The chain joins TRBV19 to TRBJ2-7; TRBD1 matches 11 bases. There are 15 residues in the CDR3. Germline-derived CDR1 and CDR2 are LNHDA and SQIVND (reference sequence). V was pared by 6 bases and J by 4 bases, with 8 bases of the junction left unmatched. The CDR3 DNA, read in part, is TGTGCCAGTAGCTACACGGGGACAGGGGGGTACGAG. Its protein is CASSYTGTGGYE. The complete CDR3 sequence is CASSYTGTGGYEQYF. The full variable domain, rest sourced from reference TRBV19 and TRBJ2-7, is DGGITQSPKYLFRKEGQNVTLSCEQNLNHDAMYWYRQDPGQGLRLIYYSQIVNDFQKGDIAEGYSVSREKKESFPLTVTSAQKNPTAFYLCASSYTGTGGYEQYFGPGTRLTVT.

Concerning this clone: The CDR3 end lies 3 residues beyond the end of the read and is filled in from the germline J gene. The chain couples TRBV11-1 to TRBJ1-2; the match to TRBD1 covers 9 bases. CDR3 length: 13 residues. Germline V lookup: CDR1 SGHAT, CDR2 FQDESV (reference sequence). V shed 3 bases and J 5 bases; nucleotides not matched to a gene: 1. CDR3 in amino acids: CASSFGQGYGYTF. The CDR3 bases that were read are TGTGCCAGCAGCTTCGGACAGGGGTATGGC.

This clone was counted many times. CDR3 DNA (partial): TGTGCCAGCAGCGGTAGCAATCAGCCC. Its protein is CASSGSNQP. The complete CDR3 protein is CASSGSNQPQHF. The chain is built from TRBV28 and TRBJ1-5, with no clear D. The read finishes 3 residues shy of the CDR3 end, and the germline J gene is used to complete it. This CDR3 region has 12 residues. CDR1 and CDR2 (germline): MDHEN, SYDVKM. V was pared by 6 bases and J by 0 bases, with 3 bases between.

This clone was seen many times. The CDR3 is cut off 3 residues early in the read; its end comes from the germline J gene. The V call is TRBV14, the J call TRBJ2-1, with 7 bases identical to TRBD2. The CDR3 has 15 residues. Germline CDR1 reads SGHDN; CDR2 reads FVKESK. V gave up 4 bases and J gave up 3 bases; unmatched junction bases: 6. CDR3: CASSLIAGGYNEQFF. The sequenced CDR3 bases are TGTGCCAGCAGCCTAATAGCGGGCGGCTACAATGAG.

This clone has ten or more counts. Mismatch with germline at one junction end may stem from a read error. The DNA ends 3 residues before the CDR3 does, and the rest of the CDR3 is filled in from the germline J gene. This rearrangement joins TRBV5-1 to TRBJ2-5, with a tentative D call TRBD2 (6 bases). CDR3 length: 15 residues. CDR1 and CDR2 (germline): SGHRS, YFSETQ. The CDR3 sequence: CASKSAGTPQGTQYF. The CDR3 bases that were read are TGCGCCAGCAAATCGGCCGGGACTCCCCAAGGGACC. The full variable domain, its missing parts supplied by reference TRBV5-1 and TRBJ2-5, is KAGVTQTPRYLIKTRGQQVTLSCSPISGHRSVSWYQQTPGQGLQFLFEYFSETQRNKGNFPGRFSGRQFSNSRSEMNVSTLELGDSALYLCASKSAGTPQGTQYFGPGTRLLVL.

The DNA read from the CDR3 is TGCAGTGCTACTAGGTTCCCCTCACTAGCTACCTACGAG. Residues: CSATRFPSLATYE. In full, the CDR3 is CSATRFPSLATYEQYF. The chain joins TRBV20-1 to TRBJ2-7; possible D gene TRBD2, 6 bases. Coverage ceases 3 residues before the CDR3 finishes, and the germline J gene fills in the end. V was trimmed by 4 bases and J by 2 bases, leaving 21 bases between them. The CDR3 length is 16 residues. CDR1 DFQATT and CDR2 SNEGSKA come from the germline V gene (reference sequence).

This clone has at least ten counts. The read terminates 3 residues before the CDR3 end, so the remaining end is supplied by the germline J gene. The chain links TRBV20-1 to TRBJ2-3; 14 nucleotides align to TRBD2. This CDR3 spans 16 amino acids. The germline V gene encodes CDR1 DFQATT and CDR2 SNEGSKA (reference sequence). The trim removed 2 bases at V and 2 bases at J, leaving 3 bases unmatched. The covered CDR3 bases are TGCAGTGCTAGAAGGGGACTAGCGGGGGACACAGATACG. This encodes CSARRGLAGDTDT. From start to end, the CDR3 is CSARRGLAGDTDTQYF.

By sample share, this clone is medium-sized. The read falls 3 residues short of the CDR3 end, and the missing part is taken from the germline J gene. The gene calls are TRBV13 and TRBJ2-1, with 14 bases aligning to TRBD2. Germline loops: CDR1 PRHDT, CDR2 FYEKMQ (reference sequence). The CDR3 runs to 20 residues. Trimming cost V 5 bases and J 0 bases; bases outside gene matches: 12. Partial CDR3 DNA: TGTGCCAGCAGCAGATACAAGGGACTAGCGGGAGTCGGCTCCTACAATGAG. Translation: CASSRYKGLAGVGSYNE. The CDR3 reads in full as CASSRYKGLAGVGSYNEQFF.

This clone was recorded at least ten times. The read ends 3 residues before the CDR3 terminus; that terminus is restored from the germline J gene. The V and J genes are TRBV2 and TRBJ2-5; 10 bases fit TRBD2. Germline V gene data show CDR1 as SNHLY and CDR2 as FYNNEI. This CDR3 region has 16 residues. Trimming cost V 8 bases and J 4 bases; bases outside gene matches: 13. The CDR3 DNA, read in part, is TGTGCCAGCTCAGCAGCGGGAGGGCTTATCGGAGAGACC. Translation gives CASSAAGGLIGET. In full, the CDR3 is CASSAAGGLIGETQYF. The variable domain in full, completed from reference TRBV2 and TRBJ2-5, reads EPEVTQTPSHQVTQMGQEVILRCVPISNHLYFYWYRQILGQKVEFLVSFYNNEISEKSEIFDDQFSVERPDGSNFTLKIRSTKLEDSAMYFCASSAAGGLIGETQYFGPGTRLLVL.

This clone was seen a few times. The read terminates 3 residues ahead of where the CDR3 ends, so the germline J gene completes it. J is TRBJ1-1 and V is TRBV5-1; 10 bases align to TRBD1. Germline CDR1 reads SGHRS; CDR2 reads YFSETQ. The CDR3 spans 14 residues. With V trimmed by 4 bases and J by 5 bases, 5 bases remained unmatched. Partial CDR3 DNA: TGCGCCAGCAGCGGGACAGGGGCGCGGACTGAA. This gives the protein CASSGTGARTE. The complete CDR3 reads CASSGTGARTEAFF.

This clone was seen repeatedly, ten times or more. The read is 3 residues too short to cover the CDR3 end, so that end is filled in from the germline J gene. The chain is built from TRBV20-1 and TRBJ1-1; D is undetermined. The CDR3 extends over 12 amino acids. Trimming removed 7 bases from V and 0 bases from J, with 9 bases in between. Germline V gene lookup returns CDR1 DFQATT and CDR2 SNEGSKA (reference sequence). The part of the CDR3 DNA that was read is TGCAGTGTCCAGGATCTGAACACTGAA. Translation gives CSVQDLNTE. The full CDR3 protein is CSVQDLNTEAFF.

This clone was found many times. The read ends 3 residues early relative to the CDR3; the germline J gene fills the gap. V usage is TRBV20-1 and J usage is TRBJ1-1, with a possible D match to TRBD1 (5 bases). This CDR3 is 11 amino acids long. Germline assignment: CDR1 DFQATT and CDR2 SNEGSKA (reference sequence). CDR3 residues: CSASGLAGAFF. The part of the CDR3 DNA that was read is TGCAGTGCCTCAGGGCTTGCAGGA.

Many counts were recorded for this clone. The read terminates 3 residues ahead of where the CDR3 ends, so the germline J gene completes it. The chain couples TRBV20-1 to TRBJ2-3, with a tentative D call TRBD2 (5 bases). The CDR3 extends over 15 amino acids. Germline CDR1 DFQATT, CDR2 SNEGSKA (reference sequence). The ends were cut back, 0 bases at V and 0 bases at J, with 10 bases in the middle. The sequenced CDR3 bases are TGCAGTGCTAGAGATAGGCGGACTAGCACAGATACG. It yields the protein CSARDRRTSTDT. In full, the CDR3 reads CSARDRRTSTDTQYF.

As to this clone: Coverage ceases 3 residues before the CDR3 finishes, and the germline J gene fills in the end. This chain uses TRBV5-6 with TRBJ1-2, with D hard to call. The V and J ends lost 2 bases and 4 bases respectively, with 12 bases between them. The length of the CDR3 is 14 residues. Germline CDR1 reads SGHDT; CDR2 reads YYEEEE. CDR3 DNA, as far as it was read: TGTGCCAGCAGCTTTGAAGGGTCATCCTATGGC. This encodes CASSFEGSSYG. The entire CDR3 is CASSFEGSSYGYTF.

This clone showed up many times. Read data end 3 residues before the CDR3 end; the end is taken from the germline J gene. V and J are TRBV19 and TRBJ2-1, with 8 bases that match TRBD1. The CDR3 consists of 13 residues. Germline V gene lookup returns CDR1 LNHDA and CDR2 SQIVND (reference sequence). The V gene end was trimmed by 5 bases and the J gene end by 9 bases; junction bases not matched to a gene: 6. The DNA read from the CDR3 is TGTGCCAGTAGTGTGAATACAGGGGGTGAG. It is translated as CASSVNTGGE. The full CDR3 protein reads CASSVNTGGEQFF.

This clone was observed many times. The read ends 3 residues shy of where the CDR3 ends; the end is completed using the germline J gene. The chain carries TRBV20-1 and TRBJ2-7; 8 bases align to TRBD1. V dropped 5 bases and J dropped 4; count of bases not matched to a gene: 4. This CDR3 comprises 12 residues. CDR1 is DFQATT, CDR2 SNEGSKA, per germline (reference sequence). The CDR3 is CSAGQGPYEQYF. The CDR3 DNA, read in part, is TGCAGTGCTGGACAGGGTCCTTACGAG.

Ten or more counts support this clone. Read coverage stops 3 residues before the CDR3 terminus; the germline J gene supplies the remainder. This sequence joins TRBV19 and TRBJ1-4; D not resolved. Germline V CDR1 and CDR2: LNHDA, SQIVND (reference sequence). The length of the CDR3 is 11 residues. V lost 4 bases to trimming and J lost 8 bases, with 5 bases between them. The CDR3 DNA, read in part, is TGTGCCAGTAGTAGTGGCGAAAAA. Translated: CASSSGEK. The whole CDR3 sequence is CASSSGEKLFF.

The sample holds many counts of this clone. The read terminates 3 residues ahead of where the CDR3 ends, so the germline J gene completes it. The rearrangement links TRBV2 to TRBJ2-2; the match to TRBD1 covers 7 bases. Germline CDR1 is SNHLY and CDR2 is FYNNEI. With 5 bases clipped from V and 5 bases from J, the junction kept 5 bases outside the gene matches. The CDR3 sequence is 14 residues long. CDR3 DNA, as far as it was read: TGTGCCAGCAGTACAACAGGGGTAACCGGGGAG. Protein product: CASSTTGVTGE. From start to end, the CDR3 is CASSTTGVTGELFF.